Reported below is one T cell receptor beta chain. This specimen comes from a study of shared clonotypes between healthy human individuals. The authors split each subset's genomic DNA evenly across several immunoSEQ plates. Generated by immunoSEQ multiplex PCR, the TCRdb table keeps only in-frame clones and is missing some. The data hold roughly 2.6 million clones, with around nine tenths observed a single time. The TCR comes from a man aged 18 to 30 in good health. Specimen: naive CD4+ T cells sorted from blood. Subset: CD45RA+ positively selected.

This chain's CDR3 is CAWSVSTNYGYTF. The DNA of the CDR3 is TGTGCCTGGAGTGTATCTACTAACTATGGCTACACCTTC. The chain combines TRBV30 with TRBJ1-2; D unclear. Germline CDR1 and CDR2: GTSNPN and SVGIG (reference sequence). The CDR3 spans 13 residues. Trimming pared 0 bases from V and 0 bases from J, leaving 5 bases between.